This T cell receptor beta chain derives from a study of radiation and T cells in renal cell carcinoma. In germline, CDR1 is SGHTA, CDR2 FQGNSA. This CDR3 contains 16 residues. Trimming left V 2 bases short and J 0 bases short, with 13 bases between. Some clones are missing from TCRdb's copy, which holds only in-frame ones; the method was immunoSEQ multiplex PCR. The sample comprises tens of thousands of clones, 85% of which are singletons, and approximately 8.6% rests with the top ten. As to time point: blood 4 weeks post-SBRT, at nephrectomy. Treatment meaning: 15 Gy SBRT to primary tumor, nephrectomy 4 weeks later. Nephrectomy followed 15 Gy stereotactic body radiation by 4 weeks.

The chain combines TRBV7-2 with TRBJ1-1; tentative D call: TRBD1 (5 bases). The source is a man in his fifties with renal cell carcinoma. The sequenced sample was blood, obtained from a patient whose treatment included radiotherapy and nephrectomy. The DNA for the CDR3 is TGTGCCAGCAGCTTAAGGTTAGCGGGACTGAACACTGAAGCTTTCTTT. Residues: CASSLRLAGLNTEAFF.